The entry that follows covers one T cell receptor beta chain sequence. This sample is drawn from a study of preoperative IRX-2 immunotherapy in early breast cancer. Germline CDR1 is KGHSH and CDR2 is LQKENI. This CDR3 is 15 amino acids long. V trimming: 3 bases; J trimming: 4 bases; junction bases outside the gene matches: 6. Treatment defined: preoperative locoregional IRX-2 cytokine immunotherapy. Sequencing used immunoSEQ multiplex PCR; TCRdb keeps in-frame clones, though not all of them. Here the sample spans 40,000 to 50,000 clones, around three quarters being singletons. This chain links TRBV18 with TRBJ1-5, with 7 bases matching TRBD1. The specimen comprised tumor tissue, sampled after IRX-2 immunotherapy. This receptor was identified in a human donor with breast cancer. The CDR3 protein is CASSPPGQLNQPQHF. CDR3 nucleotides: TGTGCCAGCTCACCGCCGGGACAGCTTAATCAGCCCCAGCATTTT.